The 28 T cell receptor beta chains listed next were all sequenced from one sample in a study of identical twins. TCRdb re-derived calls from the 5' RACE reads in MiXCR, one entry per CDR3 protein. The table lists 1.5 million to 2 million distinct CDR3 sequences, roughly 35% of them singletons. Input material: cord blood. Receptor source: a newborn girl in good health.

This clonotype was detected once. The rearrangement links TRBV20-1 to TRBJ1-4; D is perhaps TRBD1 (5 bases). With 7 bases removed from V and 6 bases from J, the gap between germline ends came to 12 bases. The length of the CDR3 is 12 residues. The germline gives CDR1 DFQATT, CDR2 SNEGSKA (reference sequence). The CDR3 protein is CSVQVRDEKLFF. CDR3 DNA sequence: TGCAGTGTACAGGTTAGGGATGAAAAACTGTTTTTT.

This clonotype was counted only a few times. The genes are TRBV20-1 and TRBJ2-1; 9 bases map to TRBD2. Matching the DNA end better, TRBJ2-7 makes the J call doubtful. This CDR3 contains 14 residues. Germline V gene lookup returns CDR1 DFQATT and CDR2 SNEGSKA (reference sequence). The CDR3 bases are TGCAGTGCCCCTAGACTAGCGGTCTACAATGAGCAGTACTTC. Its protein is CSAPRLAVYNEQYF.

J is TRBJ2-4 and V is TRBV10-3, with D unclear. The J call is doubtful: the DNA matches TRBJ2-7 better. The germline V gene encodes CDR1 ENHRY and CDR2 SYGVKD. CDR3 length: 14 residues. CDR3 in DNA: TGTGCCATCAGTGAGTCGACGATCACCTACGAGCAGTACTTC. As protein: CAISESTITYEQYF.

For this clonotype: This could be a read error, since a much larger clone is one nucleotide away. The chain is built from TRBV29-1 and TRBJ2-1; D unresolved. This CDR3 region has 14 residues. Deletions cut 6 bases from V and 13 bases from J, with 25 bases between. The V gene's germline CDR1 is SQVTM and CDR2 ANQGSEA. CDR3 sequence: CSVTLWGMTETQFF. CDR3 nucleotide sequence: TGCAGCGTAACACTCTGGGGAATGACGGAGACCCAGTTCTTC.

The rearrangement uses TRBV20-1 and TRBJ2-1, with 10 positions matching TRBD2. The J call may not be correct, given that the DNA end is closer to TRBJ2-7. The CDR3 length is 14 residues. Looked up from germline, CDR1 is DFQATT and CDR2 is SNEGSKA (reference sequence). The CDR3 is CSAPGTSAYNEQYF. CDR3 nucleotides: TGCAGTGCCCCCGGGACTAGCGCCTACAATGAGCAGTACTTC.

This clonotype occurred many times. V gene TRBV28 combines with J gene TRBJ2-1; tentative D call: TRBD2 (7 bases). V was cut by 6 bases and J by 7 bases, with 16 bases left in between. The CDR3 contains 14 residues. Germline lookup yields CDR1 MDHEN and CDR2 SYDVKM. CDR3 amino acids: CASRDFAGANEQFF. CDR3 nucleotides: TGTGCCAGCAGAGATTTCGCGGGGGCGAATGAGCAGTTCTTC.

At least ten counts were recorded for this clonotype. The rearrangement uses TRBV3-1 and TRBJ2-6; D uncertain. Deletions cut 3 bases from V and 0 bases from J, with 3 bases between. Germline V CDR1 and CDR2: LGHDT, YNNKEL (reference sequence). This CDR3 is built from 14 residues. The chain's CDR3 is CASSQISGANVLTF. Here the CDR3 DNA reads TGTGCCAGCAGCCAGATCTCTGGGGCCAACGTCCTGACTTTC.

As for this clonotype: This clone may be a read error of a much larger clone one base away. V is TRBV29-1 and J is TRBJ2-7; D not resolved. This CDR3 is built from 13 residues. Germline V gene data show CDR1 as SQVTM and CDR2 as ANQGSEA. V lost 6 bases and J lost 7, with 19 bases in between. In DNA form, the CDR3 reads TGCAGCGTAGACCCGACGGCCTACAATGAGCAGTACTTC. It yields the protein CSVDPTAYNEQYF.

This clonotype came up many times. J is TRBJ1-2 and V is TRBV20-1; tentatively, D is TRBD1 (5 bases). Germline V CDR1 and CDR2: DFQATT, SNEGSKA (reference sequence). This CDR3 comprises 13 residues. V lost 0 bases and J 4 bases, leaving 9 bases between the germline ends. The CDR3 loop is CSARDGGGYGYTF. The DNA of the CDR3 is TGCAGTGCTAGAGATGGTGGGGGCTATGGCTACACCTTC.

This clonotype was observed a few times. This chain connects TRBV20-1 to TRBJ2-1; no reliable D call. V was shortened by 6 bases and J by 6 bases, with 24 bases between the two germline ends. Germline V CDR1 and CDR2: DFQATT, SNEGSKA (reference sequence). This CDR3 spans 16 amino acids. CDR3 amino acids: CSASELRSTGVNEQFF. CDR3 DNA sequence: TGCAGTGCCTCGGAACTACGTTCAACTGGGGTCAATGAGCAGTTCTTC.

As DNA, the CDR3 is TGTGCCAGCAGTTTCCCCACAGGGAGGATTAGCAATCAGCCCCAGCATTTT. It specifies CASSFPTGRISNQPQHF. J is TRBJ1-5 and V is TRBV28, with D maybe TRBD1 (6 bases). The CDR3 spans 17 residues. The V gene's germline CDR1 is MDHEN and CDR2 SYDVKM. Trimming removed 3 bases at V and 0 bases at J, with 15 bases between.

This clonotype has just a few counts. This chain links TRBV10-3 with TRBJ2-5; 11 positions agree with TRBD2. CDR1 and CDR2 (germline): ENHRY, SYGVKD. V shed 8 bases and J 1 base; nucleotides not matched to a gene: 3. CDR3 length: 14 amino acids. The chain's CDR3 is CAIAGTSGQETQYF. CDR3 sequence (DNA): TGTGCCATCGCGGGGACTAGCGGCCAAGAGACCCAGTACTTC.

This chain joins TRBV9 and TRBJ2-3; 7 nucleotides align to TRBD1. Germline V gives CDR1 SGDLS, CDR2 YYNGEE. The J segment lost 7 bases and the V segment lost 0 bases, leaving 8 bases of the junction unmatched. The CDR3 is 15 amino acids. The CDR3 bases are TGTGCCAGCAGCGTAGGAGGGAGACAGGGCCATACGCAGTATTTT. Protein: CASSVGGRQGHTQYF.

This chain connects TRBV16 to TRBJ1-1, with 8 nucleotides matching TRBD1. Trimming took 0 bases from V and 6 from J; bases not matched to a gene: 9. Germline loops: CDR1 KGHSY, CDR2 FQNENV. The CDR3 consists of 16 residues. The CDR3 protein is CASSQSMTGESPEAFF. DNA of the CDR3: TGTGCCAGCAGCCAATCGATGACAGGGGAGAGCCCTGAAGCTTTCTTT.

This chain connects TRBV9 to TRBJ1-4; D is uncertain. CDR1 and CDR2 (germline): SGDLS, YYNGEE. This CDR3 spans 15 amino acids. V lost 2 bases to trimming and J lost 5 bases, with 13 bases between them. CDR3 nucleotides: TGTGCCAGCAGCGTTCACGGGTCCTCAAATGAAAAACTGTTTTTT. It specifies CASSVHGSSNEKLFF.

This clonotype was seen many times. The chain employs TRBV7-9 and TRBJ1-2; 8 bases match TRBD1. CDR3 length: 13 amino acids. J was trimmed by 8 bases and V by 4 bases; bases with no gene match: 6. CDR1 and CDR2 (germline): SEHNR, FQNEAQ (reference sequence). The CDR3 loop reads CASSYGQGGGYTF. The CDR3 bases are TGTGCCAGCAGCTACGGACAGGGAGGGGGCTACACCTTC. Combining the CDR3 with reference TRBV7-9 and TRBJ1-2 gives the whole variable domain DTGVSQNPRHKITKRGQNVTFRCDPISEHNRLYWYRQTLGQGPEFLTYFQNEAQLEKSRLLSDRFSAERPKGSFSTLEIQRTEQGDSAMYLCASSYGQGGGYTFGSGTRLTVV.

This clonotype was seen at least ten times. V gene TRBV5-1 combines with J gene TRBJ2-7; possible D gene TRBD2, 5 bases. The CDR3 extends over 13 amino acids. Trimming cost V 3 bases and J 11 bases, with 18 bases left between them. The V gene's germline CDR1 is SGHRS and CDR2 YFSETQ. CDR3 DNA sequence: TGCGCCAGCAGCTCCGCTGTGGGGAGAACAGAGTACTTC. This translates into CASSSAVGRTEYF.

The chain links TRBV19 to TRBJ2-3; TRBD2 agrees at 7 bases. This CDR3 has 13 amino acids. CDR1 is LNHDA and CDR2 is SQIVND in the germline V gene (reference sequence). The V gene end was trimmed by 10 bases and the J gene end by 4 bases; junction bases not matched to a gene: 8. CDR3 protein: CATGGGPPDTQYF. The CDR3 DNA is TGTGCCACGGGGGGAGGGCCCCCAGATACGCAGTATTTT.

The CDR3 spells CASSDIWARQVIRNEQFF. As DNA, the CDR3 is TGTGCCAGCAGTGATATATGGGCCCGGCAGGTTATACGGAATGAGCAGTTCTTC. The J gene is TRBJ2-1, the V gene TRBV6-1; D unresolved. The V and J ends lost 3 bases and 7 bases respectively, with 25 bases between them. CDR1 is MNHNS, CDR2 SASEGT, per germline. The CDR3 is 18 residues long.

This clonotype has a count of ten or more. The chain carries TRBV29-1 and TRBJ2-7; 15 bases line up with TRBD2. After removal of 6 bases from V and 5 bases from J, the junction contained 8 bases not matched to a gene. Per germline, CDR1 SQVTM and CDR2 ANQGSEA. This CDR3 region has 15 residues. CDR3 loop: CSVFKGLAGGHEQYF. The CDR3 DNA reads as TGCAGCGTGTTCAAGGGACTAGCGGGAGGCCACGAGCAGTACTTC.

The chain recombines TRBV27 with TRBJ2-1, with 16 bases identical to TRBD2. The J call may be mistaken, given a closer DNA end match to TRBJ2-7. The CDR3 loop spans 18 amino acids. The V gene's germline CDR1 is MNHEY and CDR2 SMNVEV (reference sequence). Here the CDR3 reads CASRRPGLAGGEYNEQYF. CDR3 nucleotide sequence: TGTGCCAGCCGAAGACCGGGACTAGCGGGGGGGGAATACAATGAGCAGTACTTC.

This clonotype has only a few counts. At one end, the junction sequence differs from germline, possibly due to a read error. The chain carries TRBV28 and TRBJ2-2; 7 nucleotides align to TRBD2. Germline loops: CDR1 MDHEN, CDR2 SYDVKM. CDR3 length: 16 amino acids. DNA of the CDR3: TGTGCCAGCAGCAACTTGGGAGGGCCGAAGACCGGGGAGCTGTTTTTT. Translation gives CASSNLGGPKTGELFF. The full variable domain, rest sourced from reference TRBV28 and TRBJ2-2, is DVKVTQSSRYLVKRTGEKVFLECVQDMDHENMFWYRQDPGLGLRLIYFSYDVKMKEKGDIPEGYSVSREKKERFSLILESASTNQTSMYLCASSNLGGPKTGELFFGEGSRLTVL.

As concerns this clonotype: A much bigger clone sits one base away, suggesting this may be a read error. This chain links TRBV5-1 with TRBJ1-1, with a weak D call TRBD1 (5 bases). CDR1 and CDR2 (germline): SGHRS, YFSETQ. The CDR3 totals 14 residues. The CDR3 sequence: CAGSLAGRGAEAFF. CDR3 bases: TGCGCCGGCAGCTTGGCAGGGCGGGGGGCTGAAGCTTTCTTT.

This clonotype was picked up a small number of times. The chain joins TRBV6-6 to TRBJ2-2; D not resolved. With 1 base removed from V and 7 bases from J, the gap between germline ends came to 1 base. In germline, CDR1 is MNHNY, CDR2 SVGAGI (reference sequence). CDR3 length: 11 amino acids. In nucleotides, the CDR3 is TGTGCCAGCAGTTACTTCGGGGAGCTGTTTTTT. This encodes CASSYFGELFF.

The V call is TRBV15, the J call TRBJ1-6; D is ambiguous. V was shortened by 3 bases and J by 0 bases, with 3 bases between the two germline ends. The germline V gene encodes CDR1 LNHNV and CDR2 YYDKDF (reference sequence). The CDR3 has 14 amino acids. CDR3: CATSSASYNSPLHF. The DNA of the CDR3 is TGTGCCACCAGCAGCGCCTCCTATAATTCACCCCTCCACTTT.

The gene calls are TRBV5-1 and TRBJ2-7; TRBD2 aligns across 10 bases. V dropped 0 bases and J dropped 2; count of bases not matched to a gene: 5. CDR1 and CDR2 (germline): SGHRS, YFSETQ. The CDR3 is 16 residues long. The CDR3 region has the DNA TGCGCCAGCAGCTTGGTAGCGGGGGGCCCCCCCTACGAGCAGTACTTC. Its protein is CASSLVAGGPPYEQYF. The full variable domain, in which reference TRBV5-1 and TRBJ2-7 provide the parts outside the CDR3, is KAGVTQTPRYLIKTRGQQVTLSCSPISGHRSVSWYQQTPGQGLQFLFEYFSETQRNKGNFPGRFSGRQFSNSRSEMNVSTLELGDSALYLCASSLVAGGPPYEQYFGPGTRLTVT.

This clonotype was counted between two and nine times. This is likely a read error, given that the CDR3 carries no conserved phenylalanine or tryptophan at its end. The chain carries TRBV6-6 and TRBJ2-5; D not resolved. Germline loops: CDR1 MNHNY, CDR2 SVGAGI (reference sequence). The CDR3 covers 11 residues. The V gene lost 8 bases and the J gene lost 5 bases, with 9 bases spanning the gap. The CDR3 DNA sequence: TGTGCCAGCGCCGACATTGAGACCCAGTACTTA. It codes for CASADIETQYL.

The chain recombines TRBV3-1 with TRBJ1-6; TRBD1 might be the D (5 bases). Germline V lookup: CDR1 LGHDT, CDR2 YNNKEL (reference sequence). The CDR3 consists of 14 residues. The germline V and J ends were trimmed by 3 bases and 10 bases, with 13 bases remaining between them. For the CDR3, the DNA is TGTGCCAGCAGCCAGCGAAGTAACAGGTCACCCCTCCACTTT. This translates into CASSQRSNRSPLHF.